The clone carrying this TCR beta chain showed up just a few times. This record comes from a study of blood T cell repertoires in COVID-19. The wider study: The analysed material was cDNA or gDNA that came from T cells, B-cell-depleted T cells, or PBMCs.

Clones were read by immunoSEQ multiplex PCR, and TCRdb kept only the in-frame ones, dropping some. The sample includes fewer than 500,000 clones, around 89% of them seen just once. With 0 bases clipped from V and 2 bases from J, the junction kept 5 bases outside the gene matches. The CDR3 spans 15 residues. The germline gives CDR1 SGDLS, CDR2 YYNGEE. The specimen sequenced was peripheral blood. This clonotype originated in a woman younger than 45 with acute or convalescent COVID-19. The chain has TRBV9 and TRBJ2-7, with TRBD2 matching over 7 bases. CDR3 nucleotides: TGTGCCAGCAGCGTAGGAGCGGGGACCCCCTACGAGCAGTACTTC. It specifies CASSVGAGTPYEQYF.